The clone carrying this TCR beta chain was recorded a few times. The target antigen is unknown. Using its own MiXCR run on the RT-PCR reads, TCRdb lists one record per CDR3 protein. In the table there are 500,000 to 600,000 distinct CDR3 sequences, more than 15% of which are singletons. These data are taken from a study of response to subunit inactivated influenza vaccine. Study-wide results and limits: The authors offered the suggestion that each seasonal influenza vaccination recruits few new T cells.

Sequences were derived from CD4+ T cells sorted from PBMCs, sampled less than 30 months after vaccination. This TCR derives from a man aged 45 to 70 who received an inactivated influenza vaccine.

CDR3 protein: CASSELRDTTEAFF. DNA for the CDR3: TGTGCCAGCAGTGAATTGCGGGACACCACTGAAGCTTTCTTT. The gene calls are TRBV25-1 and TRBJ1-1; D might be TRBD1 (6 bases). V was trimmed by 1 base and J by 4 bases, leaving 10 bases between them. CDR1 MGHDK and CDR2 SYGVNS come from the germline V gene. The CDR3 is 14 amino acids.